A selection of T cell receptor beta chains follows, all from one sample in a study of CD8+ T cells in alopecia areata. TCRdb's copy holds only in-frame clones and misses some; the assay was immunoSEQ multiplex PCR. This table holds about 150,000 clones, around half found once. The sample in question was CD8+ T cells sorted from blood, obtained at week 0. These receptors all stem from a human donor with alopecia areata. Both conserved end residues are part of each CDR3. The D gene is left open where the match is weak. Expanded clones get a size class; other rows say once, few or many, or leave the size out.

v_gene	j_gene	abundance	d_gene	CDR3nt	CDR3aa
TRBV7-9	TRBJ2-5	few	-	TGTGCCAGCAGCTCTCTTCCGGCGCCAAGACTTGCGGGGCAAGAGACCCAGTACTTC	CASSSLPAPRLAGQETQYF
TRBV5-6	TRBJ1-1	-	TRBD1	TGTGCCAGCAGCCTGACAGGGTCTAACACTGAAGCTTTCTTT	CASSLTGSNTEAFF
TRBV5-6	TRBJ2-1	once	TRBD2	TGTGCCGCCCAGCGGGGGGGCGAGAATGAGCAGTTCTTC	CAAQRGGENEQFF
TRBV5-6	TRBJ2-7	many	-	TGTGCCAGCAGCCCCGGATCGTCCGAGCAGTACTTC	CASSPGSSEQYF
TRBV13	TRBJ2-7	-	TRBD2	TGTGCCAGCAGCTTAAGTGTCGGAGAAGCGGGGACGGTTAGGGACGAGCAGTACTTC	CASSLSVGEAGTVRDEQYF
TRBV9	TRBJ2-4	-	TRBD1	TGTGCCAGCAGCGGAACACTCCAGGGGGCCGCAATTCAGTACTTC	CASSGTLQGAAIQYF
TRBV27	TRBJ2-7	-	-	TGTGCCAGCAGTCAACAGGGATCCTACGAGCAGTACTTC	CASSQQGSYEQYF
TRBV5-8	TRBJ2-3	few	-	TGCGCCAGCAGCCAAGACCCTTCTTCCGCGGATACGCAGTATTTT	CASSQDPSSADTQYF
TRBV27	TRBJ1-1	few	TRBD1	TGTGCCAGCAGCCCACTGACAGGGGGCCTTCGGGACACTGAAGCTTTCTTT	CASSPLTGGLRDTEAFF
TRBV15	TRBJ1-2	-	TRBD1	TGTGCCACCAGCAGAGATGGGACAGCAAACTTGCGTTATGGCTACACCTTC	CATSRDGTANLRYGYTF
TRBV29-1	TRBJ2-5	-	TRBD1	TGCAGCGTTGAGTTTTGGCAGGGGGCGGACGAGACCCAGTACTTC	CSVEFWQGADETQYF
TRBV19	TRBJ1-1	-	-	TGTGCCACGAGGGACCGATCTTGGGACACTGAAGCTTTCTTT	CATRDRSWDTEAFF
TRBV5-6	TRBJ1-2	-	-	TGTGCCAGCAGCCAGAGATCCCTAGCTAACTATGGCTACACCTTC	CASSQRSLANYGYTF
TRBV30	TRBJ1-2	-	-	TGTGCCTGGAGTGTAGCAGGGGATAACTATGGCTACACCTTC	CAWSVAGDNYGYTF
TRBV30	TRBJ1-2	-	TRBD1	TGTGCCTGGAGAACAGTCCCTCTACCGGGACAGGGGCCTTTTTACTATGGCTACACCTTC	CAWRTVPLPGQGPFYYGYTF
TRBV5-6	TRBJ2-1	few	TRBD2	TGTGCCAGCAGCCCGGTAGCGGGGGGCGGTGAGCAGTTCTTC	CASSPVAGGGEQFF
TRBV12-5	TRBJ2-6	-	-	TGTGCTAGTGAAGGAGATAGCGGGGCCAACGTCCTGACTTTC	CASEGDSGANVLTF
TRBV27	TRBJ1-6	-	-	TGTGCCAGCAGTTTATTGGCGAGTTCACCCCTCCACTTT	CASSLLASSPLHF
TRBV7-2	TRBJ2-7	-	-	TGTGCCAGCAGCTTAACCTCCTACGAGCAGTACTTC	CASSLTSYEQYF
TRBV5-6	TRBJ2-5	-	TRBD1	TGTGCCAGCAGCACCCCGGGACAGGGGGGAGAGACCCAGTACTTC	CASSTPGQGGETQYF
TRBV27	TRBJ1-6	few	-	TGTGCCAGCAGTTTAAAAGGTCCCCGTGGAGATTCACCCCTCCACTTT	CASSLKGPRGDSPLHF
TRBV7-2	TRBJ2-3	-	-	TGTGCCAGCAGCGATGGGACCACAGATACGCAGTATTTT	CASSDGTTDTQYF